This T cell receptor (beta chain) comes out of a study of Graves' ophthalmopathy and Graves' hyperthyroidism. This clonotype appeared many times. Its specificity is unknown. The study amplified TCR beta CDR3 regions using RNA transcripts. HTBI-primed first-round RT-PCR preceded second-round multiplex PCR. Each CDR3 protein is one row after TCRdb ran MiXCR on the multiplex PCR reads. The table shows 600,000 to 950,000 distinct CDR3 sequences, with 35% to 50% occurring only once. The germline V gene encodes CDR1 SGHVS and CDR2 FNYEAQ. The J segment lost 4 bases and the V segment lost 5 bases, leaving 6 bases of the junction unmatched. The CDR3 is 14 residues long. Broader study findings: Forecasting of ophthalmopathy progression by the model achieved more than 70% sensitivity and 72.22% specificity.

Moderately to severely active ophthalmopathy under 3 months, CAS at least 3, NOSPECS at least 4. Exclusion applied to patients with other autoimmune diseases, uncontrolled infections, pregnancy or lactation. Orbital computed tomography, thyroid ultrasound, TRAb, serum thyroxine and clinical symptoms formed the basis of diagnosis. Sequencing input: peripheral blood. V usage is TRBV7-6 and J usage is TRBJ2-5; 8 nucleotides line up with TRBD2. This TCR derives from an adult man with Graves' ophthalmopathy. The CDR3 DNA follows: TGTGCCAGCAGCCCCCTGACTAGCGTAGAGACCCAGTACTTC. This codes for CASSPLTSVETQYF.